The rows below give T cell receptor beta chains drawn from one sample of a study of cytomegalovirus exposure and HLA in healthy donors. Using immunoSEQ multiplex PCR, the repertoire was profiled, and TCRdb retains in-frame clones only, with some absent. The table includes about 120,000 clones, about 68% detected once. The specimen was PBMCs. The receptors originated from a woman aged 40 to 50 in good health and CMV-seropositive. CDR3s include the opening cysteine and the closing phenylalanine or tryptophan. A D gene is named only where the DNA matches it firmly. Size values are once, few and many counts, or a class for expanded clones, and some rows have none.

clone_size: NA; d_call: NA; j_call: TRBJ1-1; cdr3_length: 13; v_call: TRBV30; cdr3_nt: TGTGCCTGGAATGGGGGCTCGAACACTGAAGCTTTCTTT; cdr3_aa: CAWNGGSNTEAFF
clone_size: NA; d_call: NA; j_call: TRBJ2-3; cdr3_length: 13; v_call: TRBV27; cdr3_nt: TGTGCCAGCAGTCGCCAGTCCACAGATACGCAGTATTTT; cdr3_aa: CASSRQSTDTQYF
clone_size: NA; d_call: NA; j_call: TRBJ1-3; cdr3_length: 16; v_call: TRBV21-1; cdr3_nt: TGTGCCAGCAGCAAAGAAGGGACAGGGGGCTGGAACACCATATATTTT; cdr3_aa: CASSKEGTGGWNTIYF
clone_size: NA; d_call: NA; j_call: TRBJ2-5; cdr3_length: 11; v_call: TRBV20-1; cdr3_nt: TGCAGTGCTAGGGGACTTGAGGAGCAGTACTTC; cdr3_aa: CSARGLEEQYF
clone_size: few; d_call: TRBD1; j_call: TRBJ2-1; cdr3_length: 13; v_call: TRBV7-2; cdr3_nt: TGTGCCAGCAGCCGGGACAGGGAAGATGAGCAGTTCTTC; cdr3_aa: CASSRDREDEQFF
clone_size: NA; d_call: NA; j_call: TRBJ1-1; cdr3_length: 13; v_call: TRBV13; cdr3_nt: TGTGCCAGCAGTCCCCAGCGGGACACTGAAGCTTTCTTT; cdr3_aa: CASSPQRDTEAFF
clone_size: few; d_call: NA; j_call: TRBJ1-3; cdr3_length: 15; v_call: TRBV5-1; cdr3_nt: TGCGCCAGCAGCCCGGGCGACAGCTCTGGAAACACCATATATTTT; cdr3_aa: CASSPGDSSGNTIYF
clone_size: NA; d_call: NA; j_call: TRBJ1-1; cdr3_length: 15; v_call: TRBV4-1; cdr3_nt: TGCGCCAGCAGCCACATAGTACGACAGAATCGGGAAGCTTTCTTT; cdr3_aa: CASSHIVRQNREAFF
clone_size: NA; d_call: TRBD2; j_call: TRBJ2-1; cdr3_length: 16; v_call: TRBV15; cdr3_nt: TGTGCCACCAGCAGAACCCATAGCGGGAGTAGGGATGAGCAGTTCTTC; cdr3_aa: CATSRTHSGSRDEQFF
clone_size: NA; d_call: NA; j_call: TRBJ2-1; cdr3_length: 13; v_call: TRBV5-4; cdr3_nt: NA; cdr3_aa: CASSVVAGGISVF
clone_size: NA; d_call: TRBD1; j_call: TRBJ2-2; cdr3_length: 14; v_call: TRBV9; cdr3_nt: TGTGCCAGCAGCGCGCAGGGGGCTGGCGGGGAGCTGTTTTTT; cdr3_aa: CASSAQGAGGELFF
clone_size: NA; d_call: TRBD2; j_call: TRBJ2-7; cdr3_length: 15; v_call: TRBV5-1; cdr3_nt: TGCGCCAGCACCGATGGGCTAGCGGGGTACTACGAGCAGTACTTC; cdr3_aa: CASTDGLAGYYEQYF
clone_size: few; d_call: NA; j_call: TRBJ2-3; cdr3_length: 15; v_call: TRBV5-8; cdr3_nt: TGTGCCAGCAGCTTCGGGTCGACCCTCTCAGATACGCAGTATTTT; cdr3_aa: CASSFGSTLSDTQYF
clone_size: NA; d_call: NA; j_call: TRBJ2-7; cdr3_length: 14; v_call: TRBV9; cdr3_nt: TGTGCCAGCAGCGTAGCGGGAGAGACTAGCGAGCAGTACTTC; cdr3_aa: CASSVAGETSEQYF